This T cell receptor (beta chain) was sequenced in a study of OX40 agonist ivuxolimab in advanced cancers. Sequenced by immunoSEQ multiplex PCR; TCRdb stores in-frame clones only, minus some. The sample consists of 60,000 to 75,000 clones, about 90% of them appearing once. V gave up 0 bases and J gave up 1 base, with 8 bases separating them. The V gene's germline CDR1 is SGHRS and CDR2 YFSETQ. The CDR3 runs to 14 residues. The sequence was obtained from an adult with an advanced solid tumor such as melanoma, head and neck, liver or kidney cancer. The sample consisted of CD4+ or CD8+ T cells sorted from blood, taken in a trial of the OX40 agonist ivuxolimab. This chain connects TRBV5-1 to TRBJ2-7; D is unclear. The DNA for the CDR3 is TGCGCCAGCAGCTTGGTTGCGGTTTCCTACGAGCAGTACTTC. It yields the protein CASSLVAVSYEQYF.